Below, 20 T cell receptor beta chains from the same sample are listed, as sequenced in a study of shared clonotypes between healthy human individuals. Sequencing used immunoSEQ multiplex PCR; TCRdb keeps in-frame clones, though not all of them. This sample yields about 2.1 million clones, of which about 92% are seen a single time; 1.5% to 2% belongs to the top ten. CD45RO-negative, CCR7-selected cells formed the naive CD8 fraction, which excluded terminally differentiated effector memory CD45RA+ cells. Sample: naive CD8+ T cells from PBMCs. These receptors were obtained from a man aged 18 to 29 in good health. Some clones in this sample may be carry-over from other donors' samples.

The CDR3 loop reads CASREGGTGELFF. The CDR3 DNA sequence: TGTGCCAGCAGAGAGGGAGGCACCGGGGAGCTGTTTTTT. This rearrangement joins TRBV7-6 to TRBJ2-2; possibly TRBD2 for D (6 bases). Germline CDR1 SGHVS, CDR2 FNYEAQ. The CDR3 runs to 13 residues. V dropped 6 bases and J dropped 4 bases, with 9 bases sitting between them.

The rearrangement uses TRBV7-9 and TRBJ2-5; unclear D gene. Near its end, the DNA agrees better with TRBJ2-7, so the J call may be wrong. The germline V gene encodes CDR1 SEHNR and CDR2 FQNEAQ (reference sequence). This CDR3 region has 14 residues. This CDR3 reads CASSLAWGTYEQYF. The CDR3 DNA sequence: TGTGCCAGCAGCTTAGCATGGGGAACGTACGAGCAGTACTTC.

Regarding this clone: The same CDR3 can be traced to other DNA sequences in this sample. The chain couples TRBV7-8 to TRBJ2-5; possibly TRBD1 for D (7 bases). Germline V gene sequence: CDR1 SGHVS, CDR2 FQNEAQ. The V end was cut by 1 base, the J end by 4 bases, with 10 bases between. The CDR3 consists of 14 residues. This CDR3 is CASSLDRGGETQYF. The CDR3 nucleotides read TGTGCCAGCAGCTTAGACAGGGGAGGAGAGACCCAGTACTTC.

This chain links TRBV7-9 with TRBJ1-5; D perhaps matches TRBD1 (5 bases). The CDR3 contains 15 residues. V dropped 1 base and J dropped 3 bases, with 10 bases sitting between them. Germline values: CDR1 SEHNR, CDR2 FQNEAQ (reference sequence). The CDR3 loop reads CASSLGDANNQPQHF. In DNA, the CDR3 is TGTGCCAGCAGCTTAGGGGACGCCAACAATCAGCCCCAGCATTTT.

The rearrangement joins TRBV18 to TRBJ2-7; TRBD1 aligns across 9 bases. J gave up 4 bases and V 1 base, and 11 bases lay outside the gene matches. The CDR3 spans 17 residues. Germline-derived CDR1 and CDR2 are KGHSH and LQKENI. CDR3 sequence: CASSPRDWGQGRYEQYF. CDR3 sequence (DNA): TGTGCCAGCTCACCACGGGATTGGGGACAGGGAAGGTACGAGCAGTACTTC.

The chain uses TRBV7-3 and TRBJ1-5; TRBD1 agrees at 9 bases. The CDR3 totals 15 residues. V shed 5 bases and J 7 bases; nucleotides not matched to a gene: 9. Germline V gene data show CDR1 as SGHTA and CDR2 as FQGTGA. In nucleotides, the CDR3 is TGTGCCAGCAGCCCACGGACAGGGGTCAGGCAGCCCCAGCATTTT. Amino acid sequence: CASSPRTGVRQPQHF. Full variable domain (remainder filled in from reference TRBV7-3 and TRBJ1-5): GAGVSQTPSNKVTEKGKYVELRCDPISGHTALYWYRQSLGQGPEFLIYFQGTGAADDSGLPNDRFFAVRPEGSVSTLKIQRTERGDSAVYLCASSPRTGVRQPQHFGDGTRLSIL.

The CDR3 DNA is TGCGCCAGCAGTGGTACAGGCTCGATAACTGAAGCTTTCTTT. Its protein is CASSGTGSITEAFF. V usage is TRBV10-1 and J usage is TRBJ1-1; D may be TRBD1 (5 bases). The germline gives CDR1 WNHNN, CDR2 SYGVQD (reference sequence). The CDR3 sequence is 14 residues long. With 4 bases removed from V and 5 bases from J, the gap between germline ends came to 14 bases.

The CDR3 loop reads CASRDRNEKLFF. Written as DNA, the CDR3 is TGTGCCAGCCGGGACAGGAATGAAAAACTGTTTTTT. The chain carries TRBV28 and TRBJ1-4; 8 bases align to TRBD1. The CDR3 is 12 residues long. Germline CDR1 is MDHEN and CDR2 is SYDVKM. With V trimmed by 8 bases and J by 5 bases, 1 base remained unmatched.

This rearrangement joins TRBV7-9 to TRBJ1-2; D is possibly TRBD1 (6 bases). CDR3 size: 13 residues. CDR1 and CDR2 (germline): SEHNR, FQNEAQ (reference sequence). With 10 bases removed from V and 5 bases from J, the gap between germline ends came to 17 bases. The CDR3 DNA reads TGTGCCACAATGACAGGTGAGCCTTATGGCTACACCTTC. Protein product: CATMTGEPYGYTF.

The chain carries TRBV28 and TRBJ1-3; 8 bases align to TRBD1. The CDR3 contains 17 residues. V shed 2 bases and J 0 bases; nucleotides not matched to a gene: 6. Germline CDR1 and CDR2: MDHEN and SYDVKM. The CDR3 sequence is CASSLIGTGFSGNTIYF. The CDR3 nucleotides are TGTGCCAGCAGTTTAATAGGGACAGGATTCTCTGGAAACACCATATATTTT.

J is TRBJ1-2 and V is TRBV7-2; a weak D match, TRBD1 (6 bases). This CDR3 has 14 residues. Trimming removed 1 base at V and 6 bases at J, with 12 bases between. Germline V CDR1 and CDR2: SGHTA, FQGNSA. Written as DNA, the CDR3 is TGTGCCAGCAGCTTAGTCTCCGGGGGCAATGGCTACACCTTC. The encoded protein is CASSLVSGGNGYTF.

The CDR3 region has the DNA TGTGCCAGCAGTTGGTCCGGACAGTACAATGGGGCTGAAGCTTTCTTT. It codes for CASSWSGQYNGAEAFF. V is TRBV28 and J is TRBJ1-1; D may be TRBD1 (6 bases). CDR1 is MDHEN and CDR2 is SYDVKM in the germline V gene. Trimming took off 4 bases at V and 6 bases at J, with 21 bases between the two ends. This CDR3 is built from 16 residues.

This chain links TRBV27 with TRBJ2-7; 7 bases agree with TRBD2. Unmatched junction bases numbered 9, after V lost 8 bases and J lost 5 bases. CDR3 length equals 13 residues. CDR1 and CDR2 (germline): MNHEY, SMNVEV (reference sequence). The CDR3, as DNA: TGTGCCAGCGGATATGGGGGGGGTAACGAGCAGTACTTC. Amino acid sequence: CASGYGGGNEQYF.

This clone was detected only once. This chain uses TRBV6-1 with TRBJ2-7, with D unclear. The CDR3 is 14 amino acids. Germline V lookup: CDR1 MNHNS, CDR2 SASEGT. V lost 4 bases and J lost 6, with 16 bases in between. The CDR3: CASSGTRRVFEQYF. DNA of the CDR3: TGTGCCAGCAGTGGGACCCGACGGGTGTTCGAGCAGTACTTC.

The V call is TRBV5-4, the J call TRBJ2-7, with D possibly called TRBD1 or TRBD2 (5 bases each). Per germline, CDR1 SGHNT and CDR2 YYREEE (reference sequence). V lost 4 bases and J lost 4, with 15 bases in between. CDR3 length equals 14 residues. Here the CDR3 DNA reads TGTGCCAGCAGCCAAGTCAGGGAGCAGTACGAGCAGTACTTC. Translated: CASSQVREQYEQYF.

DNA for the CDR3: TGTGCCAGCAGCCTAGCGGGAGCGAACACCGGGGAGCTGTTTTTT. Translation gives CASSLAGANTGELFF. The chain recombines TRBV9 with TRBJ2-2, with TRBD2 matching 10 bases. Germline V gives CDR1 SGDLS, CDR2 YYNGEE. With V trimmed by 4 bases and J by 0 bases, 0 bases remained unmatched. This CDR3 has 15 amino acids.

The chain uses TRBV19 and TRBJ1-1; D gene uncertain. Trimming took 7 bases from V and 6 from J, leaving 15 bases between them. The CDR3 is made up of 13 amino acids. Germline lookup yields CDR1 LNHDA and CDR2 SQIVND (reference sequence). The CDR3 sequence is CASNRGILSEAFF. DNA of the CDR3: TGTGCCAGTAACCGCGGGATTTTATCTGAAGCTTTCTTT.

This chain joins TRBV7-8 and TRBJ2-5, with D possibly called TRBD1 or TRBD2 (5 bases each). This CDR3 has 15 amino acids. The V and J ends lost 3 bases and 3 bases respectively, with 14 bases between them. The V gene's germline CDR1 is SGHVS and CDR2 FQNEAQ. The CDR3 nucleotides are TGTGCCAGCAGCTTGAGGGACGGACTGAAAGAGACCCAGTACTTC. This encodes CASSLRDGLKETQYF.

The chain recombines TRBV9 with TRBJ2-7; 9 bases map to TRBD1. The germline CDR1 and CDR2 sequences are SGDLS and YYNGEE. The V gene end was trimmed by 4 bases and the J gene end by 6 bases; junction bases not matched to a gene: 8. The CDR3 has 14 residues. The chain's CDR3 is CASSPGQGGGEQYF. CDR3 bases: TGTGCCAGCAGCCCGGGACAGGGAGGTGGCGAGCAGTACTTC.

The rearrangement joins TRBV29-1 to TRBJ2-1; D remains ambiguous. Germline V gene data show CDR1 as SQVTM and CDR2 as ANQGSEA. This CDR3 has 14 amino acids. Between the trimmed V and J ends, which lost 0 bases and 4 bases, there was a span of 10 bases. CDR3 protein: CSVEDLTPYNEQFF. Written as DNA, the CDR3 is TGCAGCGTTGAAGATCTTACTCCATACAATGAGCAGTTCTTC.